This TCR beta chain was recorded in a study of shared clonotypes between healthy human individuals. Assay used: immunoSEQ multiplex PCR; TCRdb lists only in-frame clones, some missing. The data show roughly 1 million clones, more than 75% seen once. Findings and limits, study-wide: Some naive CD4 clonotypes, about 5%, turned up in common across several donors.

Deletions cut 7 bases from V and 8 bases from J, with 12 bases between. The germline CDR1 and CDR2 sequences are MNHEY and SVGAGI. This CDR3 spans 12 amino acids. This clone was counted between two and nine times. Its antigen is unidentified. The source of this sequence is a man aged 18 to 29 in good health. Some clones in this sample may be carry-over from other donors' samples. The source material was memory CD4+ T cells from PBMCs. Regarding subset: CD45RA-negative fraction. The chain couples TRBV6-5 to TRBJ2-1; D is possibly TRBD2 (5 bases). CDR3: CASKLAFHEQFF. The CDR3 DNA sequence: TGTGCCAGCAAGCTAGCTTTCCATGAGCAGTTCTTC.